The 31 T cell receptor beta chains given below trace back to one sample, sequenced in a study of blood T cell repertoires in COVID-19. Libraries were prepared by immunoSEQ multiplex PCR; TCRdb keeps only in-frame clonotypes and omits some of them. The sample has around 450,000 clones, approximately 90% seen once. The sequencing input was PBMCs or T cells enriched from blood (not recorded which). The origin of the receptors is a woman between 18 and 30 years old with acute COVID-19.

The chain links TRBV28 to TRBJ2-7, with 10 bases matching TRBD1. V shed 6 bases and J 5 bases; nucleotides not matched to a gene: 13. Germline V lookup: CDR1 MDHEN, CDR2 SYDVKM. The CDR3 is 16 amino acids. In DNA form, the CDR3 reads TGTGCCAGCAGCCGGGACAGGGGCCCCCTATCTGACGAGCAGTACTTC. Amino acids: CASSRDRGPLSDEQYF.

CDR3 coding DNA: TGCGCCAGCGCCCGATTTAGGGACAGGGGGCTTAATGAGCAGTTCTTC. It encodes CASARFRDRGLNEQFF. This sequence joins TRBV5-1 and TRBJ2-1, with 12 bases aligning to TRBD1. With V trimmed by 7 bases and J by 7 bases, 12 bases remained unmatched. Germline-derived CDR1 and CDR2 are SGHRS and YFSETQ. The CDR3 contains 16 residues.

The chain recombines TRBV20-1 with TRBJ1-2; D gene unclear. CDR3 length: 11 amino acids. The V gene lost 3 bases and the J gene lost 3 bases, with 5 bases spanning the gap. Germline-derived CDR1 and CDR2 are DFQATT and SNEGSKA (reference sequence). The CDR3 DNA reads TGCAGTGCTAGGCAGGACTATGGCTACACCTTC. Residues: CSARQDYGYTF.

The rearrangement uses TRBV7-2 and TRBJ1-1; TRBD1 aligns across 8 bases. After removal of 5 bases from V and 1 base from J, the junction contained 12 bases not matched to a gene. Germline CDR1 and CDR2: SGHTA and FQGNSA. The CDR3 extends over 17 amino acids. CDR3 protein: CASSANRDRRSNTEAFF. DNA of the CDR3: TGTGCCAGCAGCGCAAACAGGGACAGGAGATCGAACACTGAAGCTTTCTTT. Full variable domain (rest looked up from reference TRBV7-2 and TRBJ1-1): GAGVSQSPSNKVTEKGKDVELRCDPISGHTALYWYRQSLGQGLEFLIYFQGNSAPDKSGLPSDRFSAERTGGSVSTLTIQRTQQEDSAVYLCASSANRDRRSNTEAFFGQGTRLTVV.

The chain has TRBV5-4 and TRBJ1-3; no reliable D call. There are 17 residues in the CDR3. V lost 0 bases and J 7 bases, leaving 20 bases between the germline ends. The germline CDR1 and CDR2 sequences are SGHNT and YYREEE (reference sequence). The CDR3, as DNA: TGTGCCAGCAGCTTGGATGGTTTGCTGAGGGCGCGGAACACCATATATTTT. Residues: CASSLDGLLRARNTIYF.

The V and J genes are TRBV5-5 and TRBJ1-4, with 10 bases lining up with TRBD1. V shed 3 bases and J 5 bases; nucleotides not matched to a gene: 10. This CDR3 is built from 17 residues. CDR1 and CDR2 from the germline V gene are SGHKS and YYEKEE (reference sequence). The CDR3 loop reads CASSYYLPGQGNEKLFF. CDR3 bases: TGTGCCAGCAGCTACTATCTACCGGGACAGGGGAATGAAAAACTGTTTTTT.

The rearrangement joins TRBV5-1 to TRBJ1-4, with D maybe TRBD1 (5 bases). Germline CDR1 reads SGHRS; CDR2 reads YFSETQ. The V gene lost 4 bases and the J gene lost 0 bases, with 10 bases spanning the gap. The CDR3 is made up of 15 amino acids. The CDR3 DNA is TGCGCCAGCAGCGCTACAGGCGCAACTAATGAAAAACTGTTTTTT. It specifies CASSATGATNEKLFF.

The chain recombines TRBV19 with TRBJ2-1; 10 positions agree with TRBD2. Trimming took 7 bases from V and 5 from J; bases not matched to a gene: 8. The CDR3 consists of 15 residues. Germline assignment: CDR1 LNHDA and CDR2 SQIVND (reference sequence). The CDR3 here is CASTILAGMNNEQFF. In nucleotides, the CDR3 is TGTGCCAGTACCATACTAGCGGGAATGAACAATGAGCAGTTCTTC.

There are a few counts of this clone. V and J are TRBV23-1 and TRBJ1-3; 7 positions match TRBD1. TRBV23-1 is placed among ORFs of uncertain function. The CDR3 is 14 amino acids. Losses at the gene ends were 4 bases for V and 2 bases for J; bases not matched to a gene: 2. The CDR3 sequence is CASSPQGAGNTIYF. The CDR3 bases are TGCGCCAGCAGTCCCCAGGGGGCTGGAAACACCATATATTTT.

The gene calls are TRBV11-2 and TRBJ1-2; 7 bases agree with TRBD1. Germline assignment: CDR1 SGHAT and CDR2 FQNNGV. The CDR3 is 14 amino acids. The V segment lost 5 bases and the J segment 5 bases; nucleotides outside the gene matches: 8. The CDR3 coding sequence is TGTGCCAGCAGCCCGATGGGACAGCAATATGGCTACACCTTC. This translates into CASSPMGQQYGYTF.

V and J are TRBV6-4 and TRBJ2-7; possible D gene TRBD2, 5 bases. The CDR3 consists of 14 residues. The germline V and J ends were trimmed by 4 bases and 2 bases, with 12 bases remaining between them. The germline gives CDR1 MRHNA, CDR2 SNTAGT. The CDR3 loop reads CASSAMAGAYEQYF. CDR3 DNA: TGTGCCAGCAGTGCGATGGCGGGTGCCTACGAGCAGTACTTC.

The gene calls are TRBV5-4 and TRBJ1-4; no clear D gene. This CDR3 contains 16 residues. Germline V lookup: CDR1 SGHNT, CDR2 YYREEE (reference sequence). Trimming stripped 0 bases from V and 1 base from J, with 10 bases between. The CDR3 coding sequence is TGTGCCAGCAGCTTGGGCCAGGTAGTAACTAATGAAAAACTGTTTTTT. Translated, it gives CASSLGQVVTNEKLFF.

The chain is built from TRBV6-2 or TRBV6-3 and TRBJ1-5; no clear D gene. This CDR3 spans 14 amino acids. Trimming pared 3 bases from V and 3 bases from J, leaving 9 bases between. The V gene's germline CDR1 is MNHEY and CDR2 SVGEGT. CDR3 protein: CASSYSLVNQPQHF. CDR3 bases: TGTGCCAGCAGTTATTCTCTCGTCAATCAGCCCCAGCATTTT.

J is TRBJ2-1 and V is TRBV29-1, with 15 nucleotides matching TRBD2. V shed 8 bases, J shed 8 bases, and the junction held 7 bases outside the gene matches. The CDR3 extends over 14 amino acids. Germline V gene sequence: CDR1 SQVTM, CDR2 ANQGSEA. In nucleotides, the CDR3 is TGCAGCACAACCGGGACTAGCGGGAGGTATGAGCAGTTCTTC. Translating it yields CSTTGTSGRYEQFF.

V and J are TRBV7-8 and TRBJ2-5; D is possibly TRBD2 (5 bases). The V end was cut by 9 bases, the J end by 5 bases, with 13 bases between. Germline CDR1 and CDR2: SGHVS and FQNEAQ. The CDR3 extends over 12 amino acids. The CDR3 coding sequence is TGTGCCAGTTCCCGGACTTCTGAGACCCAGTACTTC. Translated, it gives CASSRTSETQYF.

This chain joins TRBV19 and TRBJ2-7, with 12 nucleotides matching TRBD1. The trim removed 6 bases at V and 6 bases at J, leaving 9 bases unmatched. This CDR3 has 15 amino acids. Germline lookup yields CDR1 LNHDA and CDR2 SQIVND (reference sequence). The CDR3 sequence is CASRPGTGGHFEQYF. CDR3 nucleotide sequence: TGTGCCAGTAGACCCGGGACAGGGGGCCATTTCGAGCAGTACTTC.

This sequence joins TRBV6-5 and TRBJ2-5; unclear D gene. The CDR3 has 15 amino acids. V gave up 4 bases and J gave up 2 bases, with 14 bases separating them. Germline values: CDR1 MNHEY, CDR2 SVGAGI. CDR3 loop: CASSSPTLRQETQYF. The CDR3 DNA reads TGTGCCAGCAGTTCCCCAACCCTAAGACAAGAGACCCAGTACTTC.

This CDR3 is CASSDRENEKLFF. Here the CDR3 DNA reads TGTGCCAGCAGCGACAGGGAAAACGAAAAACTGTTTTTT. V and J are TRBV5-4 and TRBJ1-4, with TRBD1 identical over 7 bases. Trimming removed 4 bases from V and 8 bases from J; junction bases left unmatched: 5. The CDR3 covers 13 residues. Germline V gene data show CDR1 as SGHNT and CDR2 as YYREEE (reference sequence).

CDR3 nucleotides: TGCGCCAGCAGCCAAGATCACAGTTCCAGTAACGTATTTCCCCAGCATTTT. Protein product: CASSQDHSSSNVFPQHF. J is TRBJ1-5 and V is TRBV4-3, with D uncertain. V was pared by 0 bases and J by 10 bases, with 22 bases between. There are 17 residues in the CDR3. CDR1 and CDR2 from the germline V gene are LGHNA and YSLEER.

This clone was picked up one time. The chain links TRBV6-2 or TRBV6-3 to TRBJ2-7; 8 bases map to TRBD2. Trimming at V came to 2 bases and at J to 6 bases, leaving 9 bases not matched to a gene. CDR1 is MNHEY and CDR2 is SVGEGT in the germline V gene. The CDR3 runs 15 residues. The CDR3, as DNA: TGTGCCAGCAGTTACATAAGCGGGAGTCTTTCCGAGCAGTACTTC. It is translated as CASSYISGSLSEQYF.

This chain joins TRBV27 and TRBJ1-5; D not certain. Germline V CDR1 and CDR2: MNHEY, SMNVEV (reference sequence). This CDR3 has 15 residues. V lost 3 bases to trimming and J lost 0 bases, with 9 bases between them. The CDR3 loop reads CASSLPGVSNQPQHF. The DNA of the CDR3 is TGTGCCAGCAGTTTGCCGGGAGTTAGCAATCAGCCCCAGCATTTT.

This clone was seen just once. This chain joins TRBV11-2 and TRBJ2-2, with TRBD2 identical over 9 bases. Germline trimming cut 5 bases from V and 6 bases from J; bases unmatched to any gene: 10. The CDR3 totals 16 residues. CDR1 and CDR2 from the germline V gene are SGHAT and FQNNGV. DNA of the CDR3: TGTGCCAGCAGCCCTCAACTAGCGGGTAGCGCCGGGGAGCTGTTTTTT. This codes for CASSPQLAGSAGELFF.

This clone occurred once. The J gene is TRBJ2-3, the V gene TRBV6-5; 9 bases align to TRBD2. V gave up 8 bases and J gave up 2 bases; unmatched junction bases: 8. This CDR3 spans 15 amino acids. Germline V gives CDR1 MNHEY, CDR2 SVGAGI. CDR3 DNA: TGTGCCAGCGGTAGCGGGGGCACCTTCACAGATACGCAGTATTTT. It yields the protein CASGSGGTFTDTQYF.

The chain has TRBV10-3 and TRBJ1-2; no definite D call. The CDR3 has 14 residues. The V end lost 6 bases, the J end lost 6 bases, and 17 bases lay between the germline ends. Per germline, CDR1 ENHRY and CDR2 SYGVKD. The CDR3 here is CAIRGSLVQDGYTF. DNA of the CDR3: TGTGCCATCAGAGGGAGTCTGGTCCAGGATGGCTACACCTTC.

This chain joins TRBV4-3 and TRBJ2-1; D gene unclear. In germline, CDR1 is LGHNA, CDR2 YSLEER. Trimming removed 0 bases from V and 6 bases from J, with 18 bases in between. There are 17 residues in the CDR3. The DNA for the CDR3 is TGCGCCAGCAGCCAAGATTTTGGCGATTTTGCGGCCAATGAGCAGTTCTTC. Its translation: CASSQDFGDFAANEQFF.

The chain has TRBV5-1 and TRBJ1-6, with D possibly being TRBD1 (5 bases). Between the trimmed V and J ends, which lost 4 bases and 8 bases, there was a span of 19 bases. CDR1 SGHRS and CDR2 YFSETQ come from the germline V gene. This CDR3 is 16 amino acids long. In DNA, the CDR3 is TGCGCCAGCAGCCCCCGGGACTCCAAGGAAGATTCACCCCTCCACTTT. Its translation is CASSPRDSKEDSPLHF.

CDR3 in amino acids: CASSYSDSEDEQYF. DNA of the CDR3: TGTGCCAGCAGTTACTCGGACTCGGAAGACGAGCAGTACTTC. The J gene is TRBJ2-7, the V gene TRBV6-5, with a weak D call TRBD2 (5 bases). The V end lost 0 bases, the J end lost 5 bases, and 11 bases lay between the germline ends. The CDR3 is 14 residues long. Germline assignment: CDR1 MNHEY and CDR2 SVGAGI.

In its sample, this clone was seen once. CDR3 protein: CASNLDRADILYGYTF. CDR3 DNA: TGTGCCAGCAACCTCGACAGGGCCGATATCCTCTATGGCTACACCTTC. The V gene is TRBV28, the J gene TRBJ1-2, with TRBD1 identical over 7 bases. CDR1 is MDHEN, CDR2 SYDVKM, per germline. V shed 7 bases and J 4 bases; nucleotides not matched to a gene: 15. This CDR3 has 16 amino acids.

The rearrangement uses TRBV12-3 or TRBV12-4 and TRBJ2-1; D is uncertain. The CDR3 contains 13 residues. Trimming took 6 bases from V and 6 from J, leaving 12 bases between them. CDR3 amino acids: CASSPVRSNEQFF. CDR3 coding DNA: TGTGCCAGCAGCCCGGTGAGGTCCAATGAGCAGTTCTTC.

The rearrangement uses TRBV6-2 or TRBV6-3 and TRBJ2-1, with D perhaps TRBD2 (5 bases). The V end was cut by 0 bases, the J end by 1 base, with 10 bases between. The CDR3 consists of 16 residues. Germline values: CDR1 MNHEY, CDR2 SVGEGT. This chain's CDR3 is CASSYSLGKSYNEQFF. CDR3 sequence (DNA): TGTGCCAGCAGTTACTCTCTCGGGAAGTCCTACAATGAGCAGTTCTTC.

V gene TRBV2 combines with J gene TRBJ1-6, with D perhaps matching TRBD1 (5 bases). Per the germline V gene, CDR1 is SNHLY and CDR2 is FYNNEI. The length of the CDR3 is 11 residues. V lost 7 bases, J lost 14 bases, and 12 bases lay in between. The CDR3 nucleotides read TGTGCCAGCAACGGGGGAAGAACCCTCCACTTT. It specifies CASNGGRTLHF.